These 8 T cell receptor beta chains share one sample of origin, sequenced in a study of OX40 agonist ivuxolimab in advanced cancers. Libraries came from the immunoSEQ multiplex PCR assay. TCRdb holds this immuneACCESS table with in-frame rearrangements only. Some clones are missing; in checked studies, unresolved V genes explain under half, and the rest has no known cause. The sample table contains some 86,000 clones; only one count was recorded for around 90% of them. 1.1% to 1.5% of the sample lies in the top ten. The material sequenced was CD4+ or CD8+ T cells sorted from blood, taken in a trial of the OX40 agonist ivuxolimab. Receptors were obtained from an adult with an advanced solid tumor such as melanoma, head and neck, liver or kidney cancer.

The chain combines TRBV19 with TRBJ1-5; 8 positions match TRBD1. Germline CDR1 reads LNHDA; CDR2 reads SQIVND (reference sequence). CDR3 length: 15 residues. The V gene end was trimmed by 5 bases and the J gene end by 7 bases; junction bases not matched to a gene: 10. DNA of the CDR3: TGTGCCAGTAGTGGGGGTCGGACAGGGACACAGCCCCAGCATTTT. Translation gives CASSGGRTGTQPQHF.

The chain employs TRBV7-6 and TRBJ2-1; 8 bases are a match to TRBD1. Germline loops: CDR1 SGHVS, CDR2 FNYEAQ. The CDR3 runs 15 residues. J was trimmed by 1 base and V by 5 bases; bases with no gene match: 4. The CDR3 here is CASSPGQGSYNEQFF. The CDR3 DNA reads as TGTGCCAGCAGCCCCGGACAGGGTTCCTACAATGAGCAGTTCTTC.

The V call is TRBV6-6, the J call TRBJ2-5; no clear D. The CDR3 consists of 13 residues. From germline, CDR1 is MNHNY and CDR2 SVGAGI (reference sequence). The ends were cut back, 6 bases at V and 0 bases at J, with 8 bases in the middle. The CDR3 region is CASSRRNQETQYF. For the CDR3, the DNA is TGTGCCAGCAGCCGACGGAACCAAGAGACCCAGTACTTC.

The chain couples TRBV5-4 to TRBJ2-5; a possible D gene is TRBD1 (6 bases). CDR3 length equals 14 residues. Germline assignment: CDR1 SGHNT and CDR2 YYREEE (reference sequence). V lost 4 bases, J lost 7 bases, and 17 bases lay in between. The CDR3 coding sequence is TGTGCCAGCAGCCGGGACACATGGAGTGGGACCCAGTACTTC. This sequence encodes CASSRDTWSGTQYF.

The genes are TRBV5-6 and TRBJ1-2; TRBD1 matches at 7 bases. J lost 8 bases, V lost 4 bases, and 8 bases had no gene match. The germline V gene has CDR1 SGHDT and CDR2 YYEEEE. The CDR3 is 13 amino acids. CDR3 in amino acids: CASSTLHRGGYTF. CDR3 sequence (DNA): TGTGCCAGCAGCACCCTCCACAGGGGAGGCTACACCTTC.

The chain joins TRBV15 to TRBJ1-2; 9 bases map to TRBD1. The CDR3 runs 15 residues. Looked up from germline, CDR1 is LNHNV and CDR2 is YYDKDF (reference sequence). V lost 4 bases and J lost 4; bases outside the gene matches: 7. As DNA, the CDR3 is TGTGCCACCAGCACTGGACAGGGGAGCCGCTATGGCTACACCTTC. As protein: CATSTGQGSRYGYTF.

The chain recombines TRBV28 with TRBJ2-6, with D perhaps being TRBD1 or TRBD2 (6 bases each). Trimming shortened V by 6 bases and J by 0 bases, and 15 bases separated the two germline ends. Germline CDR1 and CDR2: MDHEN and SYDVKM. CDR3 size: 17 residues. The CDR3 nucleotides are TGTGCCAGCAGGACAGGCGGGGCCACCTCTGGGGCCAACGTCCTGACTTTC. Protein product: CASRTGGATSGANVLTF.

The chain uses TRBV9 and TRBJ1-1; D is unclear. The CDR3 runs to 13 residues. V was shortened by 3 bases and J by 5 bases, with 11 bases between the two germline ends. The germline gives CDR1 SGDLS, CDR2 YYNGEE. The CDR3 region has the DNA TGTGCCAGCAGCGGGAGAGGCCAGACTGAAGCTTTCTTT. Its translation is CASSGRGQTEAFF.